Below are 14 T cell receptor beta chains sequenced from a single sample in a study of high-grade serous ovarian cancer treatment subgroups. Tumor samples were obtained before definitive surgery or chemotherapy. Sequenced by immunoSEQ multiplex PCR; TCRdb stores in-frame clones only, minus some. This sample has about 4,400 clones; around 69% occur once, and the top ten carry about 5.9%. The material sequenced was tumor tissue. Receptor source: a human donor with high-grade serous ovarian cancer.

Only a few counts were recorded for this clone. The rearrangement links TRBV7-2 to TRBJ1-2; the D is unclear. This CDR3 region has 15 residues. V lost 5 bases to trimming and J lost 4 bases, with 17 bases between them. Germline V gives CDR1 SGHTA, CDR2 FQGNSA. The CDR3 DNA reads TGTGCCAGCAGCCACCGGACGGTAGTGTCCTATGGCTACACCTTC. This translates into CASSHRTVVSYGYTF.

This rearrangement joins TRBV5-1 to TRBJ2-2; D unclear. The length of the CDR3 is 14 residues. The germline CDR1 and CDR2 sequences are SGHRS and YFSETQ. Trimming pared 6 bases from V and 6 bases from J, leaving 15 bases between. The CDR3 loop is CASTVRQVPGELFF. CDR3 coding DNA: TGCGCCAGCACTGTTAGGCAGGTCCCCGGGGAGCTGTTTTTT.

The chain couples TRBV29-1 to TRBJ2-2; D not certain. Germline CDR1 and CDR2: SQVTM and ANQGSEA. V lost 3 bases and J 3 bases, leaving 8 bases between the germline ends. This CDR3 comprises 13 residues. The CDR3 protein is CSVDFGDTGELFF. The CDR3 coding sequence is TGCAGCGTTGATTTTGGGGACACCGGGGAGCTGTTTTTT.

V usage is TRBV19 and J usage is TRBJ1-1; no reliable D call. Germline V gene data show CDR1 as LNHDA and CDR2 as SQIVND (reference sequence). This CDR3 is 12 amino acids long. Trimming left V 4 bases short and J 7 bases short, with 10 bases between. The CDR3 DNA follows: TGTGCCAGTAGTACTACGGGTGTTGAAGCTTTCTTT. Translation: CASSTTGVEAFF.

The gene calls are TRBV19 and TRBJ2-7; no reliable D call. V shed 5 bases and J shed 6 bases, with 11 bases lying between them. The CDR3 totals 12 residues. Germline V gene lookup returns CDR1 LNHDA and CDR2 SQIVND (reference sequence). DNA for the CDR3: TGTGCCAGTAGTCCTCAAGGTGGCGAGCAGTACTTC. Translated: CASSPQGGEQYF. The complete variable domain, with remaining parts taken from reference TRBV19 and TRBJ2-7, reads DGGITQSPKYLFRKEGQNVTLSCEQNLNHDAMYWYRQDPGQGLRLIYYSQIVNDFQKGDIAEGYSVSREKKESFPLTVTSAQKNPTAFYLCASSPQGGEQYFGPGTRLTVT.

V usage is TRBV7-2 and J usage is TRBJ2-3; possible D gene TRBD2, 5 bases. Looked up from germline, CDR1 is SGHTA and CDR2 is FQGNSA. V was clipped by 1 base and J by 11 bases, with 19 bases between them. CDR3 length equals 15 residues. CDR3 region: CASSLGVGEPWGQYF. The DNA of the CDR3 is TGTGCCAGCAGCTTAGGGGTTGGGGAGCCCTGGGGGCAGTATTTT.

V usage is TRBV30 and J usage is TRBJ2-7; 10 bases match TRBD2. CDR3 length: 15 residues. Germline CDR1 reads GTSNPN; CDR2 reads SVGIG (reference sequence). The trim removed 5 bases at V and 3 bases at J, leaving 10 bases unmatched. The CDR3 is CAWGMERGGFYEQYF. CDR3 nucleotides: TGTGCCTGGGGGATGGAGCGGGGGGGATTCTACGAGCAGTACTTC. Variable domain in full (rest from reference TRBV30 and TRBJ2-7): SQTIHQWPATLVQPVGSPLSLECTVEGTSNPNLYWYRQAAGRGLQLLFYSVGIGQISSEVPQNLSASRPQDRQFILSSKKLLLSDSGFYLCAWGMERGGFYEQYFGPGTRLTVT.

This clone was detected only a few times. The chain recombines TRBV11-3 with TRBJ2-5; perhaps TRBD2 as D (5 bases). V shed 5 bases and J shed 4 bases, with 11 bases lying between them. CDR1 and CDR2 from the germline V gene are SGHNT and YENEEA. This CDR3 is built from 13 residues. CDR3 in amino acids: CASSPGVRETQYF. The CDR3 DNA reads TGTGCCAGCAGCCCCGGGGTCCGAGAGACCCAGTACTTC.

The V gene is TRBV5-4, the J gene TRBJ2-5; 7 bases map to TRBD1. The V and J ends lost 0 bases and 3 bases, in that order; junction bases with no gene match: 11. This CDR3 has 17 residues. The germline CDR1 and CDR2 sequences are SGHNT and YYREEE (reference sequence). The CDR3 is CASSLGWITGTEETQYF. The CDR3 DNA sequence: TGTGCCAGCAGCTTGGGATGGATAACCGGGACAGAAGAGACCCAGTACTTC.

This chain connects TRBV13 to TRBJ2-7; maybe TRBD2 (6 bases). V lost 0 bases and J lost 4, with 13 bases in between. This CDR3 is 15 amino acids long. Germline CDR1 PRHDT, CDR2 FYEKMQ (reference sequence). The CDR3 DNA is TGTGCCAGCAGCTTAGGCGAAGGGACTGAATACGAGCAGTACTTC. Translated: CASSLGEGTEYEQYF.

This chain joins TRBV4-1 and TRBJ2-7, with 14 positions matching TRBD2. The germline V gene has CDR1 MGHRA and CDR2 YSYEKL. The CDR3 totals 16 residues. Trimming removed 4 bases from V and 3 bases from J; junction bases left unmatched: 5. CDR3: CASSRTGTSGSYEQYF. The CDR3 DNA reads as TGCGCCAGCAGCCGAACCGGGACTAGCGGGAGCTACGAGCAGTACTTC.

The chain recombines TRBV18 with TRBJ1-1; TRBD1 is a possible D gene (5 bases). Germline V gene lookup returns CDR1 KGHSH and CDR2 LQKENI. Trimming removed 3 bases from V and 2 bases from J, with 13 bases in between. This CDR3 contains 15 residues. This CDR3 is CASSPVPTDNTEAFF. The CDR3 nucleotides are TGTGCCAGCTCACCCGTTCCGACAGATAACACTGAAGCTTTCTTT.

This clone has a single count. CDR3 DNA sequence: TGTGCCAGCAGCCCGCGAGGACATCTCTACGAGCAGTACTTC. Residues: CASSPRGHLYEQYF. The chain couples TRBV14 to TRBJ2-7; D might be TRBD1 (5 bases). The germline V and J ends were trimmed by 4 bases and 3 bases, with 13 bases remaining between them. CDR1 and CDR2 from the germline V gene are SGHDN and FVKESK. The CDR3 is 14 amino acids.

This clone was counted a few times. The chain employs TRBV2 and TRBJ1-2, with D perhaps matching TRBD1 (6 bases). V lost 3 bases to trimming and J lost 7 bases, with 15 bases between them. CDR1 is SNHLY and CDR2 is FYNNEI in the germline V gene. This CDR3 has 14 residues. This chain's CDR3 is CASSDRPGVLGYTF. The CDR3 coding sequence is TGTGCCAGCAGTGACCGGCCAGGGGTCCTTGGCTACACCTTC.